The 15 T cell receptor beta chains listed next were all sequenced from one sample in a study of T cells in Graves' hyperthyroidism and ophthalmopathy (dated by TCRdb to the late 2010s). The library was produced with multiplex PCR. Sequencing was carried out with an Illumina HiSeq 2000. The TCR beta CDR3 regions were amplified from RNA transcripts. The first round of RT-PCR for the TCR CDR3 was performed with the HTBI primer set and the Qiagen OneStep RT-PCR kit. TCRdb passed the public sequencing reads through fastp at Q25 and MiXCR, retaining productive beta sequences. CDR3 protein duplicates are merged, each entry listing the most common genes and DNA. Across this sample there are hundreds of thousands of distinct CDR3 sequences, with 16% seen only once. The ten most abundant clones make up roughly 18% of the sample. Sequenced material: blood. The receptors were gathered from a woman under 30 with Graves' hyperthyroidism.

This clonotype was counted at least ten times. The V and J genes are TRBV7-9 and TRBJ2-7; a weak D match, TRBD1 (5 bases). V lost 2 bases to trimming and J lost 7 bases, with 12 bases between them. CDR3 length: 13 amino acids. Per germline, CDR1 SEHNR and CDR2 FQNEAQ (reference sequence). The CDR3 region is CASSLQGIQEQYF. The CDR3 DNA follows: TGTGCCAGCAGCTTACAGGGTATTCAGGAGCAGTACTTC.

This clonotype was counted ten times or more. V is TRBV7-9 and J is TRBJ1-2; 7 bases are shared with TRBD1. The CDR3 is 17 amino acids. J gave up 8 bases and V 5 bases, and 20 bases lay outside the gene matches. Germline CDR1 and CDR2: SEHNR and FQNEAQ (reference sequence). The CDR3 region has the DNA TGTGCCAGCAGCGGAGACACTCGGGATGACAGGGCTCGAGGCTACACCTTC. It yields the protein CASSGDTRDDRARGYTF.

The table lists this clonotype with many counts. J is TRBJ2-1 and V is TRBV5-1; 8 bases map to TRBD2. The trim removed 2 bases at V and 3 bases at J, leaving 7 bases unmatched. Germline V gives CDR1 SGHRS, CDR2 YFSETQ. This CDR3 has 16 residues. CDR3 loop: CASSFAGRADYNEQFF. In DNA, the CDR3 is TGCGCCAGCAGCTTTGCCGGGAGGGCAGACTACAATGAGCAGTTCTTC.

Ten or more counts support this clonotype. The genes are TRBV7-2 and TRBJ2-4, with D perhaps TRBD1 (6 bases). Trimming stripped 8 bases from V and 7 bases from J, with 15 bases between. Germline values: CDR1 SGHTA, CDR2 FQGNSA. The CDR3 spans 13 residues. The CDR3 reads CASDRTGTNIQYF. The CDR3 nucleotides are TGTGCCAGCGACAGGACGGGGACGAACATTCAGTACTTC.

This chain links TRBV12-3 or TRBV12-4 with TRBJ1-2; TRBD1 matches at 9 bases. This CDR3 region has 14 residues. The junction had 6 bases not matched to a gene; V was cut back by 5 bases and J by 5 bases. The DNA for the CDR3 is TGTGCCAGCAGTGACACGGACAGGGGATATGGCTACACCTTC. Translation gives CASSDTDRGYGYTF.

CDR3 region: CASSQSSVAGADEQYF. CDR3 nucleotide sequence: TGTGCCAGCAGCCAATCATCCGTGGCAGGGGCGGACGAGCAGTACTTC. V is TRBV16 and J is TRBJ2-7; maybe TRBD1 (6 bases). The CDR3 covers 16 residues. Trimming stripped 0 bases from V and 5 bases from J, with 17 bases between. CDR1 KGHSY and CDR2 FQNENV come from the germline V gene.

The genes are TRBV12-3 or TRBV12-4 and TRBJ2-2; 8 bases map to TRBD1. The CDR3 has 15 amino acids. V gave up 6 bases and J gave up 3 bases; unmatched junction bases: 6. CDR3 bases: TGTGCCAGCAGCGCCGGGACAGGAGACACCGGGGAGCTGTTTTTT. Translation gives CASSAGTGDTGELFF.

This clonotype was seen at least ten times. The chain couples TRBV12-3 or TRBV12-4 to TRBJ2-1; D gene ambiguous. This CDR3 contains 12 residues. The ends were cut back, 5 bases at V and 13 bases at J, with 15 bases in the middle. CDR3 nucleotide sequence: TGTGCCAGCAGTCGAACATTCATACCACAGTTCTTC. This codes for CASSRTFIPQFF.

The rearrangement joins TRBV12-3 or TRBV12-4 to TRBJ2-7; 10 bases agree with TRBD2. The CDR3 is 14 residues long. The junction had 8 bases not matched to a gene; V was cut back by 7 bases and J by 5 bases. The CDR3 is CASTLAGVGDEQYF. CDR3 coding DNA: TGTGCCAGCACCCTAGCGGGAGTCGGAGACGAGCAGTACTTC.

Ten or more counts support this clonotype. V is TRBV7-2 and J is TRBJ1-6; TRBD1 aligns across 7 bases. The CDR3 is made up of 16 amino acids. V lost 1 base, J lost 10 bases, and 10 bases stayed unmatched. Germline V gene sequence: CDR1 SGHTA, CDR2 FQGNSA. CDR3 DNA: TGTGCCAGCAGCTTAGACGGAGGCCTAGGGGGCTCACCCCTCCACTTT. Its translation is CASSLDGGLGGSPLHF.

This clonotype was picked up many times. The chain employs TRBV20-1 and TRBJ1-3, with TRBD1 identical over 7 bases. Germline V gives CDR1 DFQATT, CDR2 SNEGSKA (reference sequence). Trimming took 2 bases from V and 4 from J; bases not matched to a gene: 5. The CDR3 has 14 residues. CDR3 DNA: TGCAGTGCTAGAACTACAGGGGCCGGAAACACCATATATTTT. Translation: CSARTTGAGNTIYF.

This clonotype was seen ten or more times. This sequence joins TRBV2 and TRBJ2-1; the match to TRBD2 covers 8 bases. V dropped 4 bases and J dropped 2; count of bases not matched to a gene: 4. The CDR3 sequence is 15 residues long. The V gene's germline CDR1 is SNHLY and CDR2 FYNNEI. The CDR3 DNA reads TGTGCCAGCAGTGCCGGGACTAGGGCCTACAATGAGCAGTTCTTC. As protein: CASSAGTRAYNEQFF. The full variable domain, in which reference TRBV2 and TRBJ2-1 provide the parts outside the CDR3, is EPEVTQTPSHQVTQMGQEVILRCVPISNHLYFYWYRQILGQKVEFLVSFYNNEISEKSEIFDDQFSVERPDGSNFTLKIRSTKLEDSAMYFCASSAGTRAYNEQFFGPGTRLTVL.

This clonotype has ten or more counts. The rearrangement joins TRBV6-5 to TRBJ2-3; D not certain. Germline CDR1 and CDR2: MNHEY and SVGAGI. The CDR3 loop spans 16 amino acids. Trimming removed 0 bases at V and 2 bases at J, with 12 bases between. The CDR3 nucleotides are TGTGCCAGCAGTTACTCGGTCCTTACAGTCACAGATACGCAGTATTTT. This sequence encodes CASSYSVLTVTDTQYF.

The chain links TRBV6-2 or TRBV6-3 to TRBJ2-2; tentative D call: TRBD2 (5 bases). Per germline, CDR1 MNHEY and CDR2 SVGEGT. This CDR3 comprises 14 residues. Trimming removed 5 bases from V and 1 base from J, with 8 bases in between. Here the CDR3 DNA reads TGTGCCAGCAGTGGACTTATGAACACCGGGGAGCTGTTTTTT. It translates to CASSGLMNTGELFF.

This chain joins TRBV12-3 or TRBV12-4 and TRBJ2-3; 11 nucleotides agree with TRBD2. The CDR3 has 15 residues. Trimming took 7 bases from V and 5 from J; bases not matched to a gene: 8. The CDR3 DNA reads as TGTGCCAGCATCCTTACTAGCGGGAGTTTAGATACGCAGTATTTT. This gives the protein CASILTSGSLDTQYF.